Given below is one TCR beta chain in context. Patients in Seattle were enrolled during active infection, then followed longitudinally. The source of the sample is a study of blood T cell repertoires in COVID-19. The wider study: From the United States, Italy and Spain came samples of acute and convalescent COVID-19.

The CDR3 has 16 residues. J lost 0 bases, V lost 4 bases, and 3 bases had no gene match. Germline values: CDR1 LNHDA, CDR2 SQIVND (reference sequence). The data were produced by immunoSEQ multiplex PCR, yet TCRdb's version contains in-frame clones alone and is incomplete. Altogether around 150,000 clones are present, approximately 79% being singletons, with the ten largest covering roughly 6.4%. Input material: peripheral blood. The V call is TRBV19, the J call TRBJ2-6; 7 bases are shared with TRBD1. The sequence was obtained from a woman between 40 and 55 years old with COVID-19, enrolled during active disease. The CDR3 protein is CASSRGQPSGANVLTF. The CDR3 nucleotides are TGTGCCAGTAGTAGGGGACAGCCCTCTGGGGCCAACGTCCTGACTTTC.